These 29 T cell receptor beta chains were all obtained from the same sample, sequenced in a study of early T cells in non-severe SARS-CoV-2 infection (dated by TCRdb to the early 2020s). The protocol used for the library was 5' RACE. Sequencing was carried out with a NextSeq 500. TCRdb cleaned the public reads at Q25 with fastp, built clones with MiXCR and kept in-frame beta chains. All rows with the same CDR3 protein become a single entry with the most common DNA and genes. Here the sample has tens of thousands of distinct CDR3 sequences; 13% occur a single time. The top ten constitute 4% to 5% of the sample. Material: whole blood. The source is an adult who was a healthcare worker with PCR-confirmed SARS-CoV-2 infection or an uninfected control (not recorded which).

This clonotype has just a few counts. The chain joins TRBV2 to TRBJ1-4; D is unresolved. The CDR3 loop spans 15 amino acids. CDR1 and CDR2 from the germline V gene are SNHLY and FYNNEI. V lost 6 bases and J lost 0, with 11 bases in between. CDR3 region: CASSPDGSTNEKLFF. The CDR3 DNA reads as TGTGCCAGCAGCCCCGACGGATCAACTAATGAAAAACTGTTTTTT.

This clonotype was detected many times. V and J are TRBV2 and TRBJ2-3; D remains unclear. Deletions cut 3 bases from V and 3 bases from J, with 7 bases between. The germline CDR1 and CDR2 sequences are SNHLY and FYNNEI. This CDR3 comprises 13 residues. This CDR3 reads CASSEGFTDTQYF. The DNA for the CDR3 is TGTGCCAGCAGTGAGGGGTTTACAGATACGCAGTATTTT.

This clonotype was counted many times. The chain carries TRBV5-1 and TRBJ1-1, with 8 bases matching TRBD1. Germline V gene sequence: CDR1 SGHRS, CDR2 YFSETQ. The V segment lost 0 bases and the J segment 10 bases; nucleotides outside the gene matches: 8. The CDR3 is 14 residues long. Written as DNA, the CDR3 is TGCGCCAGCAGCTTGGAACGGACAGGGTTGTCAGCTTTCTTT. Its translation is CASSLERTGLSAFF.

The chain couples TRBV11-3 to TRBJ2-7; 7 bases agree with TRBD1. The germline V gene has CDR1 SGHNT and CDR2 YENEEA. The CDR3 totals 13 residues. V gave up 2 bases and J gave up 3 bases; unmatched junction bases: 1. The CDR3 region has the DNA TGTGCCAGCAGCTTAAACAGGGGCTACGAGCAGTACTTC. It encodes CASSLNRGYEQYF.

J is TRBJ1-2 and V is TRBV29-1, with D unresolved. V lost 5 bases to trimming and J lost 2 bases, with 9 bases between them. The germline CDR1 and CDR2 sequences are SQVTM and ANQGSEA. The CDR3 has 12 amino acids. CDR3 region: CSVLQSNYGYTF. The CDR3 region has the DNA TGCAGCGTTTTACAGAGCAACTATGGCTACACCTTC.

The rearrangement uses TRBV3-1 and TRBJ1-3; no definite D call. The CDR3 consists of 13 residues. Trimming removed 8 bases from V and 0 bases from J, with 8 bases in between. Germline CDR1 is LGHDT and CDR2 is YNNKEL (reference sequence). The CDR3 bases are TGTGCCAGCGGGCCGAGCTCTGGAAACACCATATATTTT. It specifies CASGPSSGNTIYF.

The table lists this clonotype with a few counts. The rearrangement uses TRBV25-1 and TRBJ1-1, with TRBD1 as a possible D gene (5 bases). The V gene's germline CDR1 is MGHDK and CDR2 SYGVNS. V lost 8 bases and J lost 4, with 20 bases in between. CDR3 length equals 15 residues. The CDR3 DNA follows: TGTGCCAGCGCTCCGGGGGGGGTGGTTTCCACTGAAGCTTTCTTT. It specifies CASAPGGVVSTEAFF.

This clonotype was recorded many times. The gene calls are TRBV6-1 and TRBJ2-3; D is unresolved. In germline, CDR1 is MNHNS, CDR2 SASEGT. The V and J ends lost 0 bases and 2 bases respectively, with 9 bases between them. The CDR3 length is 15 residues. CDR3 in amino acids: CASSEASHVTDTQYF. The CDR3 DNA is TGTGCCAGCAGTGAAGCTTCTCATGTCACAGATACGCAGTATTTT.

This rearrangement joins TRBV7-7 to TRBJ2-5; D is undetermined. Trimming took 1 base from V and 5 from J, leaving 8 bases between them. Germline CDR1 SSHAT, CDR2 FNYEAQ (reference sequence). The length of the CDR3 is 13 residues. CDR3 DNA sequence: TGTGCCAGCAGCTTAGGGTCCCGGGAGACCCAGTACTTC. Residues: CASSLGSRETQYF.

CDR3 DNA sequence: TGTGCCAGCAGCTTTGACTCCGGGACGAGCTCCTACGAGCAGTACTTC. As protein: CASSFDSGTSSYEQYF. The chain joins TRBV11-2 to TRBJ2-7; D may match TRBD1 or TRBD2 (5 bases each). The V gene lost 3 bases and the J gene lost 0 bases, with 15 bases spanning the gap. Germline V lookup: CDR1 SGHAT, CDR2 FQNNGV. The CDR3 has 16 amino acids.

This clonotype was counted ten times or more. The chain couples TRBV11-2 to TRBJ1-1; tentatively, D is TRBD1 (6 bases). Germline CDR1 is SGHAT and CDR2 is FQNNGV. This CDR3 spans 12 amino acids. CDR3 sequence reads: CGLGQRNTEAFF. The CDR3 DNA reads as TGTGGGCTCGGACAGAGGAACACTGAAGCTTTCTTT.

This clonotype was observed many times. The chain links TRBV29-1 to TRBJ2-4; D tentatively fits TRBD1 or TRBD2 (6 bases each). V lost 4 bases and J lost 0, with 13 bases in between. Germline loops: CDR1 SQVTM, CDR2 ANQGSEA. The CDR3 is made up of 15 amino acids. The chain's CDR3 is CSVGAGTLAKNIQYF. In nucleotides, the CDR3 is TGCAGCGTTGGTGCGGGGACACTAGCCAAAAACATTCAGTACTTC.

This clonotype was seen many times. The chain employs TRBV6-2 or TRBV6-3 and TRBJ2-1, with D unclear. V was cut by 5 bases and J by 0 bases, with 8 bases left in between. Germline loops: CDR1 MNHEY, CDR2 SVGEGT. This CDR3 spans 14 amino acids. The CDR3 loop reads CASSRRSSYNEQFF. The CDR3 DNA is TGTGCCAGCAGTCGTCGGAGCTCCTACAATGAGCAGTTCTTC.

This clonotype was counted many times. The V call is TRBV7-8, the J call TRBJ2-2, with 8 bases lining up with TRBD1. The CDR3 has 14 residues. Germline V gives CDR1 SGHVS, CDR2 FQNEAQ. V lost 5 bases and J lost 3; bases outside the gene matches: 2. CDR3 bases: TGTGCCAGCAGCCTGGACAGGGACACCGGGGAGCTGTTTTTT. This translates into CASSLDRDTGELFF. Filled out from reference TRBV7-8 and TRBJ2-2, the complete variable domain reads GAGVSQSPRYKVAKRGQDVALRCDPISGHVSLFWYQQALGQGPEFLTYFQNEAQLDKSGLPSDRFFAERPEGSVSTLKIQRTQQEDSAVYLCASSLDRDTGELFFGEGSRLTVL.

The rearrangement uses TRBV7-2 and TRBJ2-5; unclear D gene. V lost 6 bases and J 7 bases, leaving 15 bases between the germline ends. Germline CDR1 and CDR2: SGHTA and FQGNSA. The CDR3 has 13 amino acids. The CDR3 DNA is TGTGCCAGCAGTCCCATTCCATCGGCGACCCAGTACTTC. Residues: CASSPIPSATQYF.

The rearrangement links TRBV5-1 to TRBJ1-1, with D possibly matching TRBD1 (5 bases). Trimming cost V 3 bases and J 1 base, with 13 bases left between them. The CDR3 consists of 15 residues. CDR1 and CDR2 (germline): SGHRS, YFSETQ. The CDR3: CASSWGRSRNTEAFF. The CDR3 nucleotides are TGCGCCAGCAGCTGGGGACGGTCTCGGAACACTGAAGCTTTCTTT.

V gene TRBV27 combines with J gene TRBJ2-7; 11 bases agree with TRBD1. With V trimmed by 8 bases and J by 4 bases, 1 base remained unmatched. CDR3 length: 12 residues. Germline-derived CDR1 and CDR2 are MNHEY and SMNVEV (reference sequence). CDR3 sequence reads: CASRDRGYEQYF. CDR3 in DNA: TGTGCCAGCCGGGACAGGGGGTACGAGCAGTACTTC.

This clonotype has ten or more counts. The rearrangement links TRBV18 to TRBJ2-1; TRBD2 aligns across 10 bases. The V segment lost 4 bases and the J segment 8 bases; nucleotides outside the gene matches: 5. From germline, CDR1 is KGHSH and CDR2 LQKENI. CDR3 length equals 14 residues. CDR3 nucleotides: TGTGCCAGCTCACTTCTAGCGGGGGTGGATGAGCAGTTCTTC. It codes for CASSLLAGVDEQFF.

Ten or more counts support this clonotype. V gene TRBV12-3 or TRBV12-4 combines with J gene TRBJ2-3; no clear D. The V end lost 6 bases, the J end lost 7 bases, and 17 bases lay between the germline ends. The CDR3 has 14 residues. CDR3 sequence (DNA): TGTGCCAGCAGCCCTCAGGACGGTCCCAATACGCAGTATTTT. Translated: CASSPQDGPNTQYF.

This clonotype was recorded at least ten times. The chain links TRBV25-1 to TRBJ2-7; D unclear. V shed 0 bases and J shed 9 bases, with 9 bases lying between them. Germline V gene sequence: CDR1 MGHDK, CDR2 SYGVNS. This CDR3 has 12 residues. DNA for the CDR3: TGTGCCAGCAGTGAATATCAAGCCGCGCAGTACTTC. Translation gives CASSEYQAAQYF.

This chain uses TRBV3-1 with TRBJ2-3, with 8 positions matching TRBD2. The germline V gene has CDR1 LGHDT and CDR2 YNNKEL (reference sequence). J gave up 0 bases and V 0 bases, and 5 bases lay outside the gene matches. The CDR3 loop spans 17 amino acids. CDR3 sequence: CASSQDPAGESTDTQYF. CDR3 bases: TGTGCCAGCAGCCAAGATCCAGCGGGGGAGAGCACAGATACGCAGTATTTT.

This clonotype occurred many times. CDR3 nucleotide sequence: TGTGCCAGCAGTCCGCGACAGGCCTTGGAGCCCCAGCATTTT. Protein: CASSPRQALEPQHF. This sequence joins TRBV27 and TRBJ1-5, with D maybe TRBD1 (6 bases). Germline assignment: CDR1 MNHEY and CDR2 SMNVEV (reference sequence). The CDR3 totals 14 residues. Trimming left V 5 bases short and J 8 bases short, with 16 bases between.

The chain has TRBV28 and TRBJ1-1; D is ambiguous. Trimming shortened V by 8 bases and J by 3 bases, and 7 bases separated the two germline ends. The V gene's germline CDR1 is MDHEN and CDR2 SYDVKM. The CDR3 is 11 residues long. CDR3 coding DNA: TGTGCCAGCGTAGGGTACACTGAAGCTTTCTTT. Its protein product is CASVGYTEAFF. The full variable domain, in which reference TRBV28 and TRBJ1-1 provide the parts outside the CDR3, is DVKVTQSSRYLVKRTGEKVFLECVQDMDHENMFWYRQDPGLGLRLIYFSYDVKMKEKGDIPEGYSVSREKKERFSLILESASTNQTSMYLCASVGYTEAFFGQGTRLTVV.

This clonotype has just a few counts. The chain carries TRBV7-9 and TRBJ2-3, with D possibly TRBD2 on 5 matching bases. Germline V gives CDR1 SEHNR, CDR2 FQNEAQ (reference sequence). The CDR3 consists of 13 residues. V shed 5 bases and J shed 4 bases, with 10 bases lying between them. CDR3 residues: CASSRAGADTQYF. In DNA form, the CDR3 reads TGTGCCAGCAGCCGCGCCGGGGCAGATACGCAGTATTTT. The full variable domain, completed using reference TRBV7-9 and TRBJ2-3, is DTGVSQNPRHKITKRGQNVTFRCDPISEHNRLYWYRQTLGQGPEFLTYFQNEAQLEKSRLLSDRFSAERPKGSFSTLEIQRTEQGDSAMYLCASSRAGADTQYFGPGTRLTVL.

This clonotype was detected ten times or more. The V and J genes are TRBV5-6 and TRBJ2-3; TRBD2 matches 7 bases. Unmatched junction bases numbered 6, after V lost 3 bases and J lost 2 bases. Germline-derived CDR1 and CDR2 are SGHDT and YYEEEE. This CDR3 spans 15 amino acids. DNA of the CDR3: TGTGCCAGCAGCTCACCGGGGGGATACACAGATACGCAGTATTTT. Amino acids: CASSSPGGYTDTQYF.

This clonotype was recorded at least ten times. The chain employs TRBV20-1 and TRBJ2-7; perhaps TRBD2 as D (5 bases). Trimming cost V 3 bases and J 3 bases, with 12 bases left between them. Germline V gene data show CDR1 as DFQATT and CDR2 as SNEGSKA (reference sequence). This CDR3 comprises 13 residues. DNA for the CDR3: TGCAGTGCTAGCGCGGGCCTGAACTACGAGCAGTACTTC. It encodes CSASAGLNYEQYF.

The rearrangement uses TRBV30 and TRBJ1-1; D may be TRBD1 (6 bases). Germline CDR1 GTSNPN, CDR2 SVGIG (reference sequence). This CDR3 has 11 amino acids. V was pared by 2 bases and J by 8 bases, with 9 bases between. The DNA for the CDR3 is TGTGCCTGGAGTTCCGGGACAGAAGCTTTCTTT. Protein: CAWSSGTEAFF.

This clonotype was found a few times. V is TRBV29-1 and J is TRBJ1-5; D remains unclear. The CDR3 has 13 residues. Looked up from germline, CDR1 is SQVTM and CDR2 is ANQGSEA. The V and J ends lost 4 bases and 6 bases respectively, with 13 bases between them. The CDR3 coding sequence is TGCAGCGTTGGGTCCGGTCCTAGTCAGCCCCAGCATTTT. Translated: CSVGSGPSQPQHF.

On this clonotype: A much more abundant neighbour one base away suggests this may be a read error. CDR3 DNA sequence: TGTGCCAGTAGTACCCAGAGGACAAGGGAGTACACCTTC. Protein: CASSTQRTREYTF. The chain joins TRBV19 to TRBJ1-2; tentative D call: TRBD1 (5 bases). The CDR3 has 13 amino acids. The germline V gene has CDR1 LNHDA and CDR2 SQIVND (reference sequence). V lost 4 bases, J lost 11 bases, and 17 bases lay in between. The whole variable domain, filled in from reference TRBV19 and TRBJ1-2, reads DGGITQSPKYLFRKEGQNVTLSCEQNLNHDAMYWYRQDPGQGLRLIYYSQIVNDFQKGDIAEGYSVSREKKESFPLTVTSAQKNPTAFYLCASSTQRTREYTFGSGTRLTVV.